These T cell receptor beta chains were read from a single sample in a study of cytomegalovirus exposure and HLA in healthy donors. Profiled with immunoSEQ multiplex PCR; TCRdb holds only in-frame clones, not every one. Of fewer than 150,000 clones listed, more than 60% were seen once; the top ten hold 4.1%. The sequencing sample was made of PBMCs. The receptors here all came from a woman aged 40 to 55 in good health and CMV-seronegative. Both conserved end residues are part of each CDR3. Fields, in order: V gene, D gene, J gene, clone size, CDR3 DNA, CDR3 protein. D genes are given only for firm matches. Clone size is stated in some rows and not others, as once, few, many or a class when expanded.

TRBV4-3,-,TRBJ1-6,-,TGCGCCAGCAGCCAAGCAATACAGGCTGAGAATTCACCCCTCCACTTT,CASSQAIQAENSPLHF
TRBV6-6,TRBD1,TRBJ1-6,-,TGTGCCAGCAAGGCCCGGAGGGGGACAGGGAGCTCACCCCTCCACTTT,CASKARRGTGSSPLHF
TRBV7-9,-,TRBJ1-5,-,TGTGCCAGCAGCTTCAGCCCGACAGCTAGCGGGCAGCCCCAGCATTTT,CASSFSPTASGQPQHF
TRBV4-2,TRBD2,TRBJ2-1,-,TGTGCCAGCAGCCAATCAATACTAGCGGGAGGGGGGAATGAGCAGTTCTTC,CASSQSILAGGGNEQFF
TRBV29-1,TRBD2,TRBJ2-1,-,TGCAGCCCACGGACTAGCAACAATGAGCAGTTCTTC,CSPRTSNNEQFF
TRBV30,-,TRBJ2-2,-,TGTGCCTGGACGCGGAACACCGGGGAGCTGTTTTTT,CAWTRNTGELFF
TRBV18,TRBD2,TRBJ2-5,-,TGTGCCAGCTCATCATTCGGGGGGTACCAAGAGACCCAGTACTTC,CASSSFGGYQETQYF
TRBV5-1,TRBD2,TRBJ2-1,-,TGCGCCAGCAGCCCCGTAGTAGCGGGGGGCCCCTACAATGAGCAGTTCTTC,CASSPVVAGGPYNEQFF
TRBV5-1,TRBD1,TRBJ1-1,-,TGCGCCAGCGGCGTGGACAGGGCAAACACTGAAGCTTTCTTT,CASGVDRANTEAFF
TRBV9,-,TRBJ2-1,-,TGTGCCAGCAGCGTAGAGTGGGCCAGCTCCTACAATGAGCAGTTCTTC,CASSVEWASSYNEQFF
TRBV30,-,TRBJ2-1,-,TGTGCCTGGAGTGTAAACTATGAGGATGAGCAGTTCTTC,CAWSVNYEDEQFF
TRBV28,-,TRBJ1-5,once,TGTGCCACCTCCCAGGGTCATAGCAATCAGCCCCAGCATTTT,CATSQGHSNQPQHF
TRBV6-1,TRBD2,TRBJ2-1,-,TGTGCCACCAAACCCGGGACTAGCGGGACAAATGAGCAGTTCTTC,CATKPGTSGTNEQFF
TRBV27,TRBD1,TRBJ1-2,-,TGTGCCAGCAGTTTATACAGGGGGTTCGACTATGGCTACACCTTC,CASSLYRGFDYGYTF
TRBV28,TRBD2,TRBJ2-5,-,TGTGCCAGCAGCCGTGGGGGGGGACAAGAGACCCAGTACTTC,CASSRGGGQETQYF
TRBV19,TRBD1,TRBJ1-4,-,TGTGCCAGTAGTGTTCCGGGACAGGGGAACGAAAAACTGTTTTTT,CASSVPGQGNEKLFF
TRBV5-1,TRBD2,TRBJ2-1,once,TGCGCCAGCAGACTCTACCGCGGGGGTAGCGGCACCAATGAGCAGTTCTTC,CASRLYRGGSGTNEQFF
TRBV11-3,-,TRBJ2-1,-,TGTGCCAGCAGCTTAGGTATCGTCTACCCCTACAATGAGCAGTTCTTC,CASSLGIVYPYNEQFF
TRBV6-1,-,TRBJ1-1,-,TGTGCCAGCAGTGACGTTGGACGGGGGGCCACTGAAGCTTTCTTT,CASSDVGRGATEAFF
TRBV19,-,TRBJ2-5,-,TGTGCCAGTAGTAGGCCCCGGGACAAAGAGACCCAGTACTTC,CASSRPRDKETQYF
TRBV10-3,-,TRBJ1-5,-,TGTGCCATCATGGGAGACTCAGGCAATCAGCCCCAGCATTTT,CAIMGDSGNQPQHF
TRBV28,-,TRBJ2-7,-,TGTGCCAGCAGTTCCCGGTACGAGCAGTACTTC,CASSSRYEQYF
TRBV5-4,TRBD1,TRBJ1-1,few,TGTGCCAGCAGCTACGGACAGGGGATCACTGAAGCTTTCTTT,CASSYGQGITEAFF
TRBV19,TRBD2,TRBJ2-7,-,TGTGCCAGTAGTATGCGCCTAGCGGGAAACACTTACGAGCAGTACTTC,CASSMRLAGNTYEQYF
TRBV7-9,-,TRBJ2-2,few,TGTTCCAGCAGCTCACAGGATTTGAACACCGGGGAGCTGTTTTTT,CSSSSQDLNTGELFF
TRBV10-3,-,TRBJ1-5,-,TGTGCCATCGGAGAAGAACAGGATCAGCCCCAGCATTTT,CAIGEEQDQPQHF
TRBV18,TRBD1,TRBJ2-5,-,TGTGCCAGCTCACCACCCGGGACAGAAGAGACCCAGTACTTC,CASSPPGTEETQYF
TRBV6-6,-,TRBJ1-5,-,TGTGCCAGCAGTTACGGAGAATTTAGCAATCAGCCCCAGCATTTT,CASSYGEFSNQPQHF
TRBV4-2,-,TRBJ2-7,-,TGTGCCAGCAGCCAATCCGACAACGAGCAGTACTTC,CASSQSDNEQYF
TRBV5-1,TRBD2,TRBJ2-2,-,TGCGCCAGCAGCTTAAGTCTAGCGGGAGCCGGGGAGCTGTTTTTT,CASSLSLAGAGELFF
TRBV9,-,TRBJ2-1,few,TGTGCCATCGCGTTGAGACATGGCTCCTACAATGAGCAGTTCTTC,CAIALRHGSYNEQFF
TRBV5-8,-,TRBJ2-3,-,TGTGCCAGCAGCTTGGAAGGGGCTAGCACAGATACGCAGTATTTT,CASSLEGASTDTQYF
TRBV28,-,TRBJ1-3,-,TGTGCCAGCACCCCTGGGGGGGTTGGAAACACCATATATTTT,CASTPGGVGNTIYF
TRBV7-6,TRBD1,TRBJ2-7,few,TGTGCCAGCAGCTTGCCAGGGGGCCTGCAACACGAGCAGTACTTC,CASSLPGGLQHEQYF
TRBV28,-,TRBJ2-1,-,TGTGCCAGCAGTTTTGGGGGGGCGCAATCCCGCGTGGGTGAGCAGTTCTTC,CASSFGGAQSRVGEQFF
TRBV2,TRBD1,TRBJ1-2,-,TGTGCCAGCAGAATAGTCACCGGGACAGATTTTAACTATGGCTACACCTTC,CASRIVTGTDFNYGYTF
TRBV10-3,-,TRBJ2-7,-,TGTGCCATCAGTGAGCAGGGAGGAAACTACGAGCAGTACTTC,CAISEQGGNYEQYF
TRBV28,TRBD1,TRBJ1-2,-,TGTGCCAGCAGCCGGCTTCACAGGGGCCCTAACTATGGCTACACCTTC,CASSRLHRGPNYGYTF
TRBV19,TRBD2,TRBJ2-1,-,TGTGCCAGTAGTATTGTAGCGGGAAGTGAGCAGTTCTTC,CASSIVAGSEQFF
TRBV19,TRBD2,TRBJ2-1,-,TGTGCCAGTAGTATAGGGGGACTAGCGGGTTACAATGAGCAGTTCTTC,CASSIGGLAGYNEQFF
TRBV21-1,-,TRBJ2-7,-,TGTGCCAGCAGCCAAATTCGGGACAGAAGCTCCTACGAGCAGTACTTC,CASSQIRDRSSYEQYF
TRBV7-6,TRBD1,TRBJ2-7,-,TGTGCCAGCAGCCCTTCGGCGACAGGGGTCGAGCAGTACTTC,CASSPSATGVEQYF
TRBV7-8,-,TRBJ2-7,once,TGTGCCAGCAGCTCCCGGGCCAGGGGAACCTACGAGCAGTACTTC,CASSSRARGTYEQYF
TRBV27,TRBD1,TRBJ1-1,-,TGTGCCAGCAGTACCGGGACAGCGAACACTGAAGCTTTCTTT,CASSTGTANTEAFF
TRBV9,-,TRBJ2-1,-,TGTGCCAGCAGCCCGCGGGCCTTACCAGGTGGATACAATGAGCAGTTCTTC,CASSPRALPGGYNEQFF
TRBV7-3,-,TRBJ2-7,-,TGTGCCAGCAGCTTAAATCTTCAGGGCGAGCAGTACTTC,CASSLNLQGEQYF
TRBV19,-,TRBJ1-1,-,TGTGCCAGTAGTATTGGCGGCAACCCCACTGAAGCTTTCTTT,CASSIGGNPTEAFF
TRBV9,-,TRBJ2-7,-,TGTGCCAGCAGCGGACCTCGGGGAGGCGAGCAGTACTTC,CASSGPRGGEQYF
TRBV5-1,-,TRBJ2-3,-,TGCGCCAGCAGCTTGACCAGTAGCACAGATACGCAGTATTTT,CASSLTSSTDTQYF
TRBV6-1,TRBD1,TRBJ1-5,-,TGTGCCAGCAGTGAACCCCCGGACAGGCTGTCGCCCCAGCATTTT,CASSEPPDRLSPQHF
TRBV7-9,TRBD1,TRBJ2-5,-,TGTTCCAGCAGCTTCATAGGCACCGGCAGGGGGCGCAGGGAGACCCAGTACTTC,CSSSFIGTGRGRRETQYF
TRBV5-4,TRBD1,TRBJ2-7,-,TGTGCCAGCAGCAATCCGGGACAGGGGCAAAGGGGCGGGCAGTACTTC,CASSNPGQGQRGGQYF
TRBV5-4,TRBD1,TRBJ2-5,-,TGTGCCAGCAGCTTGGACAGGGGAGAGACCCAGTACTTC,CASSLDRGETQYF
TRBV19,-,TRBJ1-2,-,TGTGCCAGTAGTATAGCGGGGAGAGGCTACACCTTC,CASSIAGRGYTF
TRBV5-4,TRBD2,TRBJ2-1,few,TGTGCCACCCATATGGGCGGGGGGGCTCCGGCAAATGAGCAGTTCTTC,CATHMGGGAPANEQFF